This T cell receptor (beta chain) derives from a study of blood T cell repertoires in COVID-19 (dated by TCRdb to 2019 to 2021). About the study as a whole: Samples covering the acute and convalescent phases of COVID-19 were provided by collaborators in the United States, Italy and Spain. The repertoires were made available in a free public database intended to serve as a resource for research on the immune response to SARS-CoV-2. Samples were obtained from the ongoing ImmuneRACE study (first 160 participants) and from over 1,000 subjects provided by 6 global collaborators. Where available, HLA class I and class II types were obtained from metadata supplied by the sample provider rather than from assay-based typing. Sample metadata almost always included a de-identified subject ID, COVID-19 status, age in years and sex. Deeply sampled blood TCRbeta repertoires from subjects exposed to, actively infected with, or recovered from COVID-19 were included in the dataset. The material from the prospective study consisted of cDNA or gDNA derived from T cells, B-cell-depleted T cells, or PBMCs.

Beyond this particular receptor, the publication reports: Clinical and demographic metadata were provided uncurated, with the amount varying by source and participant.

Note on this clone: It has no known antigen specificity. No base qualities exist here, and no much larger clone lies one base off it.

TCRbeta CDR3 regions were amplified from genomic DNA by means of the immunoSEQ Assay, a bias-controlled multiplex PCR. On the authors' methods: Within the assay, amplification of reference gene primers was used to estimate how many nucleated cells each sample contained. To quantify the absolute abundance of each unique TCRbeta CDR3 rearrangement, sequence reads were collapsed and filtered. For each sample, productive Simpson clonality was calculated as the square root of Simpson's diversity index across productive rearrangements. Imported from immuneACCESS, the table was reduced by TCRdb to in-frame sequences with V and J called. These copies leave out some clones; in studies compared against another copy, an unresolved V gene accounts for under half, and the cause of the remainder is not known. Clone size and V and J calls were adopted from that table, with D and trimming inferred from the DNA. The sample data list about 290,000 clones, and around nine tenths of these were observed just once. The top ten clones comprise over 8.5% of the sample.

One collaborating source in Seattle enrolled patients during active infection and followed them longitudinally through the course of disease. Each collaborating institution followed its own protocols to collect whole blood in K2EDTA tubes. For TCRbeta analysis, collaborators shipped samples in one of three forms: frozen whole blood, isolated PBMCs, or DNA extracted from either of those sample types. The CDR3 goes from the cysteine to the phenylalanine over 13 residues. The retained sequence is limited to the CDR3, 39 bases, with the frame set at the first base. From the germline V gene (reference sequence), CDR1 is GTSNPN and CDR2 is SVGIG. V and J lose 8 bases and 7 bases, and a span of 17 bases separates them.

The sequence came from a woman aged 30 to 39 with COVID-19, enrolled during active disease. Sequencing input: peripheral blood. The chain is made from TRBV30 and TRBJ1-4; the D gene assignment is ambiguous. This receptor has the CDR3 CAHELALFEKLFF. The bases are TGTGCCCACGAGTTAGCCCTTTTTGAAAAACTGTTTTTT.